This T cell receptor (beta chain) was obtained from a study of CD8+ T cells in alopecia areata. As for treatment: oral pan-JAK inhibitor, 5-10 mg twice daily. The table lists this clone with a few counts. Extracted from the samples, RNA was reverse transcribed into cDNA to serve as the sequencing template. Sequenced by immunoSEQ multiplex PCR; TCRdb stores in-frame clones only, minus some. The sample lists 110,000 or so clones; roughly 58% were seen once. The CDR3 has 14 amino acids. The germline V and J ends were trimmed by 0 bases and 6 bases, with 11 bases remaining between them. Germline V gene sequence: CDR1 SQVTM, CDR2 ANQGSEA.

The source of this sequence is a human donor with alopecia areata. This chain links TRBV29-1 with TRBJ1-4; tentative D call: TRBD1 (5 bases). This specimen consisted of CD8+ T cells sorted from blood, obtained at week 4, from a patient treated with tofacitinib. The CDR3 DNA reads as TGCAGCGTTGAAGACGGGGGGATGGATGAAAAACTGTTTTTT. It codes for CSVEDGGMDEKLFF.